This TCR beta chain was profiled in a study of blood T cell repertoires in COVID-19. V was pared by 5 bases and J by 3 bases, with 8 bases of the junction left unmatched. Germline V gene lookup returns CDR1 SGHTA and CDR2 FQGNSA. This CDR3 is built from 15 residues. Sequencing used immunoSEQ multiplex PCR; TCRdb keeps in-frame clones, though not all of them. The sample includes 350,000 to 400,000 clones, more than 70% seen only once; the top ten take 0.9% to 1.5%. The chain combines TRBV7-2 with TRBJ1-2; TRBD1 matches at 8 bases. The sequence was obtained from a young woman who had recovered from COVID-19. Sequencing input: PBMCs or T cells enriched from blood (not recorded which). CDR3 coding DNA: TGTGCCAGCAGCCTACCGACAGGGGCTTACTATGGCTACACCTTC. It encodes CASSLPTGAYYGYTF.